This entry lists 30 T cell receptor beta chains sequenced from one sample in a study of blood T cell repertoires in COVID-19. Only in-frame clones appear in the TCRdb table, and some are missing; sequencing was by immunoSEQ multiplex PCR. The sample includes hundreds of thousands of clones, about 90% of them seen just once. Sequenced material: peripheral blood. Receptor source: a woman aged 25 to 45 with COVID-19, enrolled during active disease.

CDR3 residues: CASSSDGRNTGELFF. In DNA, the CDR3 is TGTGCCAGCAGCTCGGACGGGAGGAACACCGGGGAGCTGTTTTTT. J is TRBJ2-2 and V is TRBV11-3; tentatively, D is TRBD2 (6 bases). CDR1 SGHNT and CDR2 YENEEA come from the germline V gene. Trimming stripped 4 bases from V and 1 base from J, with 10 bases between. The CDR3 has 15 residues.

J is TRBJ2-7 and V is TRBV28; the match to TRBD1 covers 7 bases. Germline assignment: CDR1 MDHEN and CDR2 SYDVKM. The length of the CDR3 is 13 residues. Trimming took 10 bases from V and 1 from J; bases not matched to a gene: 7. The DNA of the CDR3 is TGTGCCACCGCCGGGACAGCTTCCTACGAGCAGTACTTC. This sequence encodes CATAGTASYEQYF.

This rearrangement joins TRBV7-8 to TRBJ2-1; D gene uncertain. CDR3 length: 17 amino acids. Germline CDR1 and CDR2: SGHVS and FQNEAQ. V was pared by 1 base and J by 5 bases, with 18 bases between. The chain's CDR3 is CASSLGRPGFTHNEQFF. The CDR3 nucleotides are TGTGCCAGCAGCTTAGGCCGTCCGGGTTTCACGCACAATGAGCAGTTCTTC.

This clone was detected only once. The V call is TRBV6-1, the J call TRBJ1-5; D unresolved. The CDR3 totals 15 residues. Germline V CDR1 and CDR2: MNHNS, SASEGT. Deletions cut 3 bases from V and 6 bases from J, with 15 bases between. CDR3 residues: CASSEFFASGQPQHF. The CDR3 bases are TGTGCCAGCAGTGAGTTTTTTGCGTCGGGTCAGCCCCAGCATTTT.

The genes are TRBV11-2 and TRBJ1-6; TRBD1 might be the D (5 bases). This CDR3 contains 15 residues. The germline V gene has CDR1 SGHAT and CDR2 FQNNGV. The V and J ends lost 5 bases and 13 bases respectively, with 21 bases between them. The CDR3 protein is CASSPVAGRIQPLHF. For the CDR3, the DNA is TGTGCCAGCAGCCCCGTGGCAGGGCGAATTCAGCCCCTCCACTTT.

This clone was detected only once. This chain joins TRBV2 and TRBJ2-3, with a weak D call TRBD1 (6 bases). This CDR3 spans 15 amino acids. Between the trimmed V and J ends, which lost 2 bases and 2 bases, there was a span of 11 bases. Germline V gene data show CDR1 as SNHLY and CDR2 as FYNNEI. The DNA of the CDR3 is TGTGCCAGCAGTGAATATCCAGGGGACACAGATACGCAGTATTTT. This translates into CASSEYPGDTDTQYF.

Only one count was recorded for this clone. The genes are TRBV3-1 (or the pseudogene TRBV3-2) and TRBJ1-2, with D unclear. Deletions cut 0 bases from V and 5 bases from J, with 10 bases between. Germline CDR1 reads LGHDT; CDR2 reads YNNKEL (reference sequence). The CDR3 sequence is 14 residues long. The CDR3 DNA is TGTGCCAGCAGCCAAGAACGTACAGCTTATGGCTACACCTTC. As protein: CASSQERTAYGYTF.

V gene TRBV6-5 combines with J gene TRBJ2-1; 9 nucleotides align to TRBD1. Germline V CDR1 and CDR2: MNHEY, SVGAGI. This CDR3 is built from 16 residues. V lost 2 bases, J lost 5 bases, and 7 bases stayed unmatched. CDR3 in amino acids: CASSYTWTGEHNEQFF. As DNA, the CDR3 is TGTGCCAGCAGTTACACCTGGACAGGGGAGCACAATGAGCAGTTCTTC.

The V and J genes are TRBV7-8 and TRBJ1-5; TRBD1 might be the D (5 bases). Germline V gene data show CDR1 as SGHVS and CDR2 as FQNEAQ. CDR3 length equals 16 residues. The ends were cut back, 2 bases at V and 0 bases at J, with 11 bases in the middle. The CDR3 nucleotides read TGTGCCAGCAGCTTAAGTGGGGGACTTAGCAATCAGCCCCAGCATTTT. As protein: CASSLSGGLSNQPQHF. The variable domain in full, with the rest retrieved from reference TRBV7-8 and TRBJ1-5, is GAGVSQSPRYKVAKRGQDVALRCDPISGHVSLFWYQQALGQGPEFLTYFQNEAQLDKSGLPSDRFFAERPEGSVSTLKIQRTQQEDSAVYLCASSLSGGLSNQPQHFGDGTRLSIL.

This clone was found once. The chain uses TRBV2 and TRBJ1-1, with TRBD1 identical over 10 bases. The V gene end was trimmed by 5 bases and the J gene end by 10 bases; junction bases not matched to a gene: 4. This CDR3 contains 12 residues. Germline loops: CDR1 SNHLY, CDR2 FYNNEI. CDR3 sequence (DNA): TGTGCCAGCAGTAAGGACAGGGGGGGAGCTTTCTTT. Encoded protein: CASSKDRGGAFF. Together with reference TRBV2 and TRBJ1-1, the CDR3 gives the full variable domain: EPEVTQTPSHQVTQMGQEVILRCVPISNHLYFYWYRQILGQKVEFLVSFYNNEISEKSEIFDDQFSVERPDGSNFTLKIRSTKLEDSAMYFCASSKDRGGAFFGQGTRLTVV.

V and J are TRBV7-4 and TRBJ2-3, with TRBD2 matching 13 bases. The CDR3 length is 16 residues. The J segment lost 3 bases and the V segment lost 2 bases, leaving 2 bases of the junction unmatched. Looked up from germline, CDR1 is SGHVT and CDR2 is SQSDAQ. The CDR3 sequence is CASSLRGLAGTDTQYF. CDR3 in DNA: TGTGCCAGCAGCTTAAGGGGACTAGCGGGGACAGATACGCAGTATTTT.

This chain uses TRBV19 with TRBJ1-1, with 9 positions matching TRBD1. V was clipped by 9 bases and J by 5 bases; unmatched bases: 7. The germline gives CDR1 LNHDA, CDR2 SQIVND (reference sequence). This CDR3 region has 13 residues. The CDR3 loop reads CASSQDRGTEAFF. The CDR3, as DNA: TGTGCCAGCTCCCAGGACAGGGGAACTGAAGCTTTCTTT.

The chain carries TRBV6-5 and TRBJ2-1; possible D gene TRBD1, 5 bases. CDR1 is MNHEY and CDR2 is SVGAGI in the germline V gene. Trimming took off 10 bases at V and 4 bases at J, with 14 bases between the two ends. This CDR3 is built from 13 residues. CDR3: CATSRQPYNEQFF. CDR3 DNA sequence: TGTGCCACCTCCCGACAGCCGTACAATGAGCAGTTCTTC.

The V and J genes are TRBV2 and TRBJ2-1; 9 bases match TRBD2. From germline, CDR1 is SNHLY and CDR2 FYNNEI. The CDR3 totals 17 residues. Trimming took 5 bases from V and 5 from J; bases not matched to a gene: 13. This CDR3 is CASSRLLTSGGDNEQFF. CDR3 sequence (DNA): TGTGCCAGCAGTCGCCTTCTGACTAGCGGAGGGGACAATGAGCAGTTCTTC.

The rearrangement uses TRBV5-4 and TRBJ1-2; D call uncertain. The CDR3 contains 13 residues. Germline V gene lookup returns CDR1 SGHNT and CDR2 YYREEE (reference sequence). The germline V and J ends were trimmed by 0 bases and 2 bases, with 5 bases remaining between them. CDR3 loop: CASSLGRNYGYTF. The CDR3 DNA reads as TGTGCCAGCAGCTTGGGGAGGAACTATGGCTACACCTTC.

This chain uses TRBV7-9 with TRBJ2-1; D might be TRBD1 (6 bases). CDR1 and CDR2 (germline): SEHNR, FQNEAQ (reference sequence). CDR3 size: 13 residues. Deletions cut 3 bases from V and 4 bases from J, with 7 bases between. CDR3 sequence: CASSLGAYNEQFF. The CDR3 nucleotides read TGTGCCAGCAGCTTGGGGGCGTACAATGAGCAGTTCTTC.

The chain carries TRBV14 and TRBJ1-5; D unclear. Trimming removed 1 base at V and 3 bases at J, with 10 bases between. This CDR3 has 15 amino acids. Germline loops: CDR1 SGHDN, CDR2 FVKESK. The CDR3, as DNA: TGTGCCAGCAGCCAAGCGCAGAAACCCAATCAGCCCCAGCATTTT. This sequence encodes CASSQAQKPNQPQHF.

CDR3 in DNA: TGTGCCAGTAGTATAAGCGGAGGCGCTGAAGCTTTCTTT. Translating gives CASSISGGAEAFF. V is TRBV19 and J is TRBJ1-1; the D is unclear. The ends were cut back, 2 bases at V and 6 bases at J, with 10 bases in the middle. The CDR3 sequence is 13 residues long. CDR1 and CDR2 from the germline V gene are LNHDA and SQIVND (reference sequence).

This clone was detected only once. This CDR3 is CASSLGTGGISGNTIYF. The DNA of the CDR3 is TGCGCCAGCAGCTTGGGGACAGGGGGAATCTCTGGAAACACCATATATTTT. The J gene is TRBJ1-3, the V gene TRBV5-1; 10 positions agree with TRBD1. V lost 0 bases to trimming and J lost 0 bases; unmatched junction nucleotides: 3. The germline V gene encodes CDR1 SGHRS and CDR2 YFSETQ. The CDR3 contains 17 residues.

The V call is TRBV9, the J call TRBJ1-5, with D tentatively TRBD1 (6 bases). This CDR3 is built from 14 residues. CDR1 and CDR2 from the germline V gene are SGDLS and YYNGEE. V dropped 3 bases and J dropped 7 bases, with 14 bases sitting between them. The CDR3: CASSEGGGGQPQHF. The CDR3 DNA reads TGTGCCAGCAGCGAAGGTGGGGGGGGCCAGCCCCAGCATTTT.

This clone was found a few times. V gene TRBV30 combines with J gene TRBJ1-6, with D possibly being TRBD1 (6 bases). The CDR3 spans 13 residues. Trimming pared 7 bases from V and 9 bases from J, leaving 16 bases between. CDR1 GTSNPN and CDR2 SVGIG come from the germline V gene (reference sequence). In DNA, the CDR3 is TGTGCCTCAGGGGCTTCTGGTCTTTCACCCCTCCACTTT. It encodes CASGASGLSPLHF.

V usage is TRBV4-1 and J usage is TRBJ1-6; D not certain. Per germline, CDR1 MGHRA and CDR2 YSYEKL. CDR3 length: 13 amino acids. V was shortened by 0 bases and J by 17 bases, with 14 bases between the two germline ends. DNA for the CDR3: TGCGCCAGCAGCCAAGAACCTACACGGGGTTTCCACTTT. It yields the protein CASSQEPTRGFHF.

This clone was picked up one time. This rearrangement joins TRBV29-1 to TRBJ1-3; the D gene is possibly TRBD1 (5 bases). The CDR3 is 14 amino acids. In germline, CDR1 is SQVTM, CDR2 ANQGSEA. V was trimmed by 8 bases and J by 7 bases, leaving 21 bases between them. The CDR3 here is CSLGRKGMGNTIYF. The DNA of the CDR3 is TGCAGCCTCGGGAGGAAGGGGATGGGTAACACCATATATTTT. Looking up the rest from reference TRBV29-1 and TRBJ1-3 gives the full variable domain: SAVISQKPSRDICQRGTSLTIQCQVDSQVTMMFWYRQQPGQSLTLIATANQGSEATYESGFVIDKFPISRPNLTFSTLTVSNMSPEDSSIYLCSLGRKGMGNTIYFGEGSWLTVV.

This clone occurred once. A single base is all that separates this from a far larger clone, so a read error is likely. V usage is TRBV5-4 and J usage is TRBJ2-7; 7 bases match TRBD1. Unmatched junction bases numbered 1, after V lost 3 bases and J lost 1 base. From germline, CDR1 is SGHNT and CDR2 YYREEE (reference sequence). The CDR3 is 13 amino acids. CDR3 DNA sequence: TGTGCCAGCAGCTGGGACAGATCCTACGAGCAGTACTTC. This gives the protein CASSWDRSYEQYF. The whole variable domain, filled in from reference TRBV5-4 and TRBJ2-7, reads ETGVTQSPTHLIKTRGQQVTLRCSSQSGHNTVSWYQQALGQGPQFIFQYYREEENGRGNFPPRFSGLQFPNYSSELNVNALELDDSALYLCASSWDRSYEQYFGPGTRLTVT.

The chain recombines TRBV6-5 with TRBJ2-7; weak D call: TRBD1 (6 bases). The ends were cut back, 2 bases at V and 3 bases at J, with 8 bases in the middle. The V gene's germline CDR1 is MNHEY and CDR2 SVGAGI. The CDR3 extends over 13 amino acids. CDR3 sequence (DNA): TGTGCCAGCAGTTACCGGACAGACTACGAGCAGTACTTC. Translating it yields CASSYRTDYEQYF.

The chain employs TRBV2 and TRBJ1-3; the D is unclear. Germline lookup yields CDR1 SNHLY and CDR2 FYNNEI. This CDR3 contains 13 residues. The V end lost 6 bases, the J end lost 0 bases, and 6 bases lay between the germline ends. CDR3 DNA: TGTGCCAGCAGGGCGGCCTCTGGAAACACCATATATTTT. This translates into CASRAASGNTIYF. The full variable domain, completed using reference TRBV2 and TRBJ1-3, is EPEVTQTPSHQVTQMGQEVILRCVPISNHLYFYWYRQILGQKVEFLVSFYNNEISEKSEIFDDQFSVERPDGSNFTLKIRSTKLEDSAMYFCASRAASGNTIYFGEGSWLTVV.

J is TRBJ2-1 and V is TRBV19; D call uncertain. Trimming left V 11 bases short and J 7 bases short, with 12 bases between. Germline lookup yields CDR1 LNHDA and CDR2 SQIVND (reference sequence). This CDR3 has 11 amino acids. CDR3 sequence reads: CAFSSGNEQFF. CDR3 coding DNA: TGTGCCTTCTCTAGTGGAAATGAGCAGTTCTTC.

V is TRBV9 and J is TRBJ1-6, with TRBD1 matching 7 bases. With 5 bases clipped from V and 7 bases from J, the junction kept 6 bases outside the gene matches. The CDR3 has 14 residues. Germline V gene data show CDR1 as SGDLS and CDR2 as YYNGEE. CDR3 bases: TGTGCCAGCAGTTTAGGGGGCGGAAATTCACCCCTCCACTTT. It translates to CASSLGGGNSPLHF.

The chain uses TRBV6-5 and TRBJ2-7; 7 bases map to TRBD1. There are 14 residues in the CDR3. V was clipped by 2 bases and J by 5 bases; unmatched bases: 6. From germline, CDR1 is MNHEY and CDR2 SVGAGI. The CDR3 DNA follows: TGTGCCAGCAGTTACCTCACAGGGGACGACGAGCAGTACTTC. This encodes CASSYLTGDDEQYF.

The V call is TRBV10-1, the J call TRBJ1-1; D is uncertain. CDR1 and CDR2 (germline): WNHNN, SYGVQD (reference sequence). Deletions cut 6 bases from V and 0 bases from J, with 8 bases between. CDR3 length: 13 residues. CDR3 sequence: CASSRNLNTEAFF. CDR3 DNA sequence: TGCGCCAGCAGCCGTAACTTGAACACTGAAGCTTTCTTT.